One sample yielded the 19 T cell receptor beta chains listed below, sequenced in a study of circulating and synovial CD4+ cells in juvenile arthritis. Sequenced by immunoSEQ multiplex PCR; TCRdb stores in-frame clones only, minus some. Here the sample spans under 35,000 clones, around 93% being singletons. Specimen: CD4+ T cells from blood. The receptors stem from a human donor with juvenile idiopathic arthritis.

In nucleotides, the CDR3 is TGTGCCAGCACCCTTGAGGGACTAGCGGTCCCGACTTACACCGGGGAGCTGTTTTTT. Translating gives CASTLEGLAVPTYTGELFF. The chain couples TRBV4-2 to TRBJ2-2; 11 bases are a match to TRBD2. With 7 bases clipped from V and 3 bases from J, the junction kept 16 bases outside the gene matches. The CDR3 runs 19 residues. Germline CDR1 and CDR2: LGHNA and YNFKEQ.

The V and J genes are TRBV9 and TRBJ1-2, with D unclear. The ends were cut back, 1 base at V and 7 bases at J, with 20 bases in the middle. Per the germline V gene, CDR1 is SGDLS and CDR2 is YYNGEE. The CDR3 runs to 16 residues. CDR3 amino acids: CASSVNPGQASGGYTF. The CDR3 DNA reads as TGTGCCAGCAGCGTAAACCCTGGGCAGGCCTCTGGTGGCTACACCTTC.

The chain couples TRBV2 to TRBJ1-2; D gene ambiguous. The ends were cut back, 2 bases at V and 5 bases at J, with 6 bases in the middle. This CDR3 is 12 amino acids long. Germline lookup yields CDR1 SNHLY and CDR2 FYNNEI. The CDR3 here is CASSEREYGYTF. Written as DNA, the CDR3 is TGTGCCAGCAGTGAAAGGGAGTATGGCTACACCTTC.

The chain uses TRBV10-2 and TRBJ1-5; D call uncertain. V shed 0 bases and J shed 11 bases, with 11 bases lying between them. The CDR3 is 13 amino acids. Germline V gives CDR1 WSHSY, CDR2 SAAADI. CDR3 in DNA: TGCGCCAGCAGTGAGTCGTACGGGATGTCCCAGCATTTT. The encoded protein is CASSESYGMSQHF.

The V call is TRBV5-6, the J call TRBJ2-6, with unresolved D. The germline V and J ends were trimmed by 0 bases and 0 bases, with 7 bases remaining between them. The germline gives CDR1 SGHDT, CDR2 YYEEEE. This CDR3 has 16 amino acids. The CDR3 here is CASSLGVSSGANVLTF. Here the CDR3 DNA reads TGTGCCAGCAGCTTGGGAGTTAGCTCTGGGGCCAACGTCCTGACTTTC.

This chain links TRBV5-1 with TRBJ1-5, with D hard to call. The ends were cut back, 0 bases at V and 7 bases at J, with 14 bases in the middle. This CDR3 is 15 amino acids long. Germline CDR1 SGHRS, CDR2 YFSETQ. CDR3 sequence: CASSLDGFRGQPQHF. The CDR3 region has the DNA TGCGCCAGCAGCTTGGACGGGTTTCGAGGGCAGCCCCAGCATTTT.

The rearrangement uses TRBV5-5 and TRBJ1-5; no clear D gene. Trimming stripped 3 bases from V and 0 bases from J, with 10 bases between. The CDR3 length is 15 residues. Germline CDR1 SGHKS, CDR2 YYEKEE (reference sequence). As DNA, the CDR3 is TGTGCCAGCAGCTGGGGAGGTTATAGCAATCAGCCCCAGCATTTT. Residues: CASSWGGYSNQPQHF.

The gene calls are TRBV7-2 and TRBJ2-1, with 7 positions matching TRBD2. This CDR3 is 18 amino acids long. Germline CDR1 is SGHTA and CDR2 is FQGNSA. The V and J ends lost 1 base and 2 bases, in that order; junction bases with no gene match: 11. The CDR3 nucleotides read TGTGCCAGCAGCTTAGAATTTACGACTAGCAGGGCCTACAATGAGCAGTTCTTC. Translated: CASSLEFTTSRAYNEQFF.

V and J are TRBV7-8 and TRBJ2-5; TRBD1 agrees at 7 bases. CDR1 SGHVS and CDR2 FQNEAQ come from the germline V gene. The J segment lost 2 bases and the V segment lost 1 base, leaving 4 bases of the junction unmatched. The CDR3 spans 15 residues. This CDR3 is CASSLESRGQETQYF. The CDR3 DNA follows: TGTGCCAGCAGCTTAGAATCCAGGGGGCAAGAGACCCAGTACTTC.

This chain connects TRBV2 to TRBJ2-7; 11 bases are shared with TRBD2. V dropped 7 bases and J dropped 4; count of bases not matched to a gene: 9. The CDR3 spans 15 residues. Germline V gene lookup returns CDR1 SNHLY and CDR2 FYNNEI. CDR3 loop: CASTLTSGSGYEQYF. As DNA, the CDR3 is TGTGCCAGCACTCTTACTAGCGGGAGTGGGTACGAGCAGTACTTC.

The chain uses TRBV18 and TRBJ1-2, with TRBD1 matching over 12 bases. With 0 bases clipped from V and 8 bases from J, the junction kept 4 bases outside the gene matches. The CDR3 covers 15 residues. In germline, CDR1 is KGHSH, CDR2 LQKENI. The CDR3 bases are TGTGCCAGCTCACCACCGGGACAGGGGGCTTGGGGCTACACCTTC. Translating it yields CASSPPGQGAWGYTF. The entire variable domain, with the rest obtained from reference TRBV18 and TRBJ1-2, is as follows: NAGVMQNPRHLVRRRGQEARLRCSPMKGHSHVYWYRQLPEEGLKFMVYLQKENIIDESGMPKERFSAEFPKEGPSILRIQQVVRGDSAAYFCASSPPGQGAWGYTFGSGTRLTVV.

The chain has TRBV6-1 and TRBJ2-7; tentative D call: TRBD1 (6 bases). The CDR3 is 15 residues long. Germline CDR1 and CDR2: MNHNS and SASEGT. Between the trimmed V and J ends, which lost 3 bases and 6 bases, there was a span of 18 bases. CDR3 coding DNA: TGTGCCAGCAGTGAGATGGGGGCCCATGGGCCCGAGCAGTACTTC. Amino acids: CASSEMGAHGPEQYF.

The chain carries TRBV7-2 and TRBJ2-5; no clear D gene. The J call is in doubt because the DNA end fits TRBJ2-7 better. The CDR3 length is 14 residues. Germline V gene data show CDR1 as SGHTA and CDR2 as FQGNSA. The CDR3 is CASSLAHSLYEQYF. The CDR3 DNA is TGTGCCAGCAGCTTAGCACACAGCCTCTACGAGCAGTACTTC.

This clone came up once. The chain combines TRBV11-1 with TRBJ1-1; the D gene is possibly TRBD1 (6 bases). Germline V gene lookup returns CDR1 SGHAT and CDR2 FQDESV (reference sequence). Trimming took off 3 bases at V and 1 base at J, with 12 bases between the two ends. The CDR3 totals 15 residues. Written as DNA, the CDR3 is TGTGCCAGCAGCTTGGACAGCCTACCGAACACTGAAGCTTTCTTT. Translation gives CASSLDSLPNTEAFF. Based on the CDR3 plus reference TRBV11-1 and TRBJ1-1, the full variable domain is EAEVAQSPRYKITEKSQAVAFWCDPISGHATLYWYRQILGQGPELLVQFQDESVVDDSQLPKDRFSAERLKGVDSTLKIQPAELGDSAMYLCASSLDSLPNTEAFFGQGTRLTVV.

The V and J genes are TRBV30 and TRBJ1-4; possibly TRBD1 for D (5 bases). V dropped 4 bases and J dropped 4 bases, with 10 bases sitting between them. Looked up from germline, CDR1 is GTSNPN and CDR2 is SVGIG (reference sequence). The CDR3 contains 13 residues. CDR3 DNA: TGTGCCTGGACTAACAGGAATAATGAAAAACTGTTTTTT. It encodes CAWTNRNNEKLFF.

V gene TRBV6-5 combines with J gene TRBJ2-3, with TRBD2 matching over 14 bases. Germline trimming cut 5 bases from V and 9 bases from J; bases unmatched to any gene: 4. Germline V gene lookup returns CDR1 MNHEY and CDR2 SVGAGI. This CDR3 contains 14 residues. CDR3 nucleotides: TGTGCCAGCAGTCAGGGACTAGCGGGAGCCACGCAGTATTTT. This codes for CASSQGLAGATQYF.

This chain joins TRBV9 and TRBJ2-4; D possibly corresponds to TRBD2 (5 bases). The CDR3 sequence is 15 residues long. Trimming removed 4 bases from V and 0 bases from J, with 11 bases in between. Germline CDR1 and CDR2: SGDLS and YYNGEE. CDR3 residues: CASSSSGLAKNIQYF. DNA for the CDR3: TGTGCCAGCAGCTCGAGCGGATTAGCCAAAAACATTCAGTACTTC.

The DNA of the CDR3 is TGTGCCAGCACCGACCCGACAGGAACCTACGAGCAGTACTTC. Protein: CASTDPTGTYEQYF. The chain carries TRBV28 and TRBJ2-7, with D perhaps TRBD1 (6 bases). V gave up 7 bases and J gave up 2 bases, with 15 bases separating them. The CDR3 is 14 amino acids. The germline V gene encodes CDR1 MDHEN and CDR2 SYDVKM.

The CDR3 sequence is CASSFRDGQDTQYF. The CDR3 region has the DNA TGTGCCAGCAGCTTCAGGGATGGACAAGATACGCAGTATTTT. The chain carries TRBV5-6 and TRBJ2-3; D might be TRBD1 (5 bases). Between the trimmed V and J ends, which lost 2 bases and 5 bases, there was a span of 12 bases. CDR3 size: 14 residues. Germline-derived CDR1 and CDR2 are SGHDT and YYEEEE. The full variable domain, its missing parts supplied by reference TRBV5-6 and TRBJ2-3, is DAGVTQSPTHLIKTRGQQVTLRCSPKSGHDTVSWYQQALGQGPQFIFQYYEEEERQRGNFPDRFSGHQFPNYSSELNVNALLLGDSALYLCASSFRDGQDTQYFGPGTRLTVL.